The 21 T cell receptor beta chains in this list originate from one sample, sequenced in a study of beta chain features in type 1 diabetes. Overall study results and limits: Within each of all four CD4+ subsets, Type 1 diabetes patients had TCRB CDR3s that were moderately but significantly shorter.

These TCRs are of unknown antigen specificity. As every portion of the isolated RNA was reverse transcribed, the sequencing read expressed TCRB transcripts. The repertoire was sequenced with immunoSEQ multiplex PCR; TCRdb's copy has only in-frame clones and lacks some. The sample includes a few hundred thousand clones, over 8.5% of them seen just once. Material: central memory CD4+ T cells from blood. Receptor source: a man aged 25-45 years with type 1 diabetes.

This chain connects TRBV30 to TRBJ2-7; tentatively, D is TRBD1 (6 bases). The ends were cut back, 3 bases at V and 3 bases at J, with 12 bases in the middle. Per the germline V gene, CDR1 is GTSNPN and CDR2 is SVGIG (reference sequence). The CDR3 totals 13 residues. CDR3 residues: CAWRREGGYEQYF. The CDR3, as DNA: TGTGCCTGGAGGAGAGAAGGGGGCTACGAGCAGTACTTC.

This clone was counted only a few times. This chain links TRBV27 with TRBJ2-5; 7 bases line up with TRBD1. The ends lost 7 bases at V and 5 bases at J; junction bases unmatched: 7. Germline CDR1 reads MNHEY; CDR2 reads SMNVEV (reference sequence). The CDR3 covers 13 residues. This CDR3 reads CASKGRGHETQYF. In nucleotides, the CDR3 is TGTGCCAGCAAGGGAAGGGGGCACGAGACCCAGTACTTC.

This clone was counted between two and nine times. The genes are TRBV29-1 and TRBJ1-2; TRBD1 matches 9 bases. The CDR3 sequence is 12 residues long. Germline V lookup: CDR1 SQVTM, CDR2 ANQGSEA. Trimming at V came to 7 bases and at J to 8 bases, leaving 8 bases not matched to a gene. The CDR3 here is CSGIQGAEGYTF. The CDR3 region has the DNA TGCAGCGGTATACAGGGGGCAGAGGGCTACACCTTC.

Remarks on this clone: A much larger clone lies one base from this, so it may be a read error. The V call is TRBV4-2, the J call TRBJ1-3, with unresolved D. CDR3 length: 16 residues. V was trimmed by 0 bases and J by 1 base, leaving 10 bases between them. The germline gives CDR1 LGHNA, CDR2 YNFKEQ. For the CDR3, the DNA is TGTGCCAGCAGCCAAGATCGGGCAGCTTCTGGAAACACCATATATTTT. This translates into CASSQDRAASGNTIYF.

This clone came up a few times. The chain joins TRBV7-2 to TRBJ1-5, with D perhaps TRBD1 (6 bases). CDR1 is SGHTA, CDR2 FQGNSA, per germline. V shed 1 base and J shed 6 bases, with 10 bases lying between them. This CDR3 contains 14 residues. CDR3 nucleotides: TGTGCCAGCAGCTTAGGGGGGGCAGGTCAGCCCCAGCATTTT. Amino acid sequence: CASSLGGAGQPQHF.

This clone was observed a handful of times. The chain employs TRBV9 and TRBJ2-1, with TRBD2 as a possible D gene (5 bases). CDR3 size: 14 residues. Germline lookup yields CDR1 SGDLS and CDR2 YYNGEE. Trimming took 5 bases from V and 1 from J, leaving 10 bases between them. CDR3 region: CASSPAESYNEQFF. In DNA form, the CDR3 reads TGTGCCAGCAGTCCAGCGGAATCCTACAATGAGCAGTTCTTC.

This clone was recorded at least ten times. V gene TRBV25-1 combines with J gene TRBJ1-3, with D unclear. V dropped 1 base and J dropped 0 bases, with 7 bases sitting between them. The CDR3 runs to 15 residues. Germline V gene data show CDR1 as MGHDK and CDR2 as SYGVNS. CDR3 in amino acids: CASSELGTSGNTIYF. CDR3 sequence (DNA): TGTGCCAGCAGTGAATTAGGTACCTCTGGAAACACCATATATTTT.

V gene TRBV14 combines with J gene TRBJ2-5, with 9 positions matching TRBD1. V shed 5 bases and J 11 bases; nucleotides not matched to a gene: 9. CDR1 and CDR2 (germline): SGHDN, FVKESK. The CDR3 runs 13 residues. As DNA, the CDR3 is TGTGCCAGCAGCAGGACAGGGGAGGATGAGCAGTACTTC. Protein product: CASSRTGEDEQYF.

This clone was detected many times. Other DNA sequences from this sample encode an identical CDR3 as well. The rearrangement joins TRBV2 to TRBJ2-3; D gene ambiguous. The germline gives CDR1 SNHLY, CDR2 FYNNEI. V gave up 5 bases and J gave up 0 bases, with 0 bases separating them. This CDR3 comprises 11 residues. The CDR3 DNA follows: TGTGCCAGCAGTAGCACAGATACGCAGTATTTT. It specifies CASSSTDTQYF. The whole variable domain, filled in from reference TRBV2 and TRBJ2-3, reads EPEVTQTPSHQVTQMGQEVILRCVPISNHLYFYWYRQILGQKVEFLVSFYNNEISEKSEIFDDQFSVERPDGSNFTLKIRSTKLEDSAMYFCASSSTDTQYFGPGTRLTVL.

This clone was observed a few times. V gene TRBV7-9 combines with J gene TRBJ2-3; tentative D call: TRBD2 (7 bases). V was cut by 2 bases and J by 0 bases, with 15 bases left in between. The germline V gene has CDR1 SEHNR and CDR2 FQNEAQ (reference sequence). CDR3 length: 17 residues. The CDR3 DNA reads TGTGCCAGCAGCTTACGGGGGGCTACCTTGAGCACAGATACGCAGTATTTT. This sequence encodes CASSLRGATLSTDTQYF.

The chain has TRBV28 and TRBJ2-7; TRBD1 might be the D (6 bases). The CDR3 has 11 amino acids. CDR1 and CDR2 (germline): MDHEN, SYDVKM. V gave up 7 bases and J gave up 7 bases, with 11 bases separating them. The CDR3 sequence is CASTGRGEQYF. CDR3 bases: TGTGCCAGCACAGGTAGGGGGGAGCAGTACTTC.

This clone was recorded a few times. The chain's CDR3 is CASRSRGIYEQYF. In nucleotides, the CDR3 is TGTGCCAGCAGGTCCCGGGGCATTTACGAGCAGTACTTC. The chain recombines TRBV28 with TRBJ2-7; D assignment may be TRBD1 or TRBD2 (5 bases each). The CDR3 extends over 13 amino acids. Germline V gene sequence: CDR1 MDHEN, CDR2 SYDVKM. Trimming removed 6 bases from V and 4 bases from J, with 13 bases in between.

This clone was counted between two and nine times. The chain couples TRBV5-4 to TRBJ2-5; 15 positions match TRBD2. The germline CDR1 and CDR2 sequences are SGHNT and YYREEE (reference sequence). Trimming at V came to 0 bases and at J to 0 bases, leaving 3 bases not matched to a gene. The CDR3 has 18 amino acids. CDR3 in amino acids: CASSLGGTSGGYQETQYF. The CDR3 nucleotides are TGTGCCAGCAGCTTGGGCGGGACTAGCGGGGGGTACCAAGAGACCCAGTACTTC.

The chain links TRBV4-2 to TRBJ2-7; 11 bases agree with TRBD1. V trimming: 4 bases; J trimming: 3 bases; junction bases outside the gene matches: 2. This CDR3 has 14 residues. Germline loops: CDR1 LGHNA, CDR2 YNFKEQ. The CDR3 protein is CASSPGTGGYEQYF. In nucleotides, the CDR3 is TGTGCCAGCAGCCCGGGGACAGGGGGCTACGAGCAGTACTTC.

This clone was detected a few times. The rearrangement links TRBV7-9 to TRBJ1-1, with D uncertain. Germline loops: CDR1 SEHNR, CDR2 FQNEAQ (reference sequence). This CDR3 is 14 amino acids long. V gave up 5 bases and J gave up 1 base, with 11 bases separating them. CDR3: CASSPQDGNTEAFF. The CDR3 bases are TGTGCCAGCAGCCCCCAGGATGGGAACACTGAAGCTTTCTTT.

Concerning this clone itself: A much larger clone differs from this one at a single base, so this may be a read error. The V call is TRBV6-6, the J call TRBJ2-5; D is undetermined. Germline CDR1 and CDR2: MNHNY and SVGAGI (reference sequence). V was pared by 6 bases and J by 4 bases, with 9 bases between. CDR3 length: 12 residues. CDR3 coding DNA: TGTGCCAGCAGCCGGTCGGGAGAGACCCAGTACTTC. Its translation is CASSRSGETQYF.

This clone was counted a few times. The J gene is TRBJ2-1, the V gene TRBV14; 16 positions match TRBD2. CDR1 is SGHDN and CDR2 is FVKESK in the germline V gene. The CDR3 extends over 18 amino acids. V gave up 7 bases and J gave up 2 bases; unmatched junction bases: 8. The CDR3 region is CASTPGLAGGPTYNEQFF. CDR3 bases: TGTGCCAGCACCCCGGGACTAGCGGGAGGGCCTACCTACAATGAGCAGTTCTTC.

V usage is TRBV7-2 and J usage is TRBJ2-5; tentative D call: TRBD2 (6 bases). There are 18 residues in the CDR3. Looked up from germline, CDR1 is SGHTA and CDR2 is FQGNSA. Trimming shortened V by 5 bases and J by 2 bases, and 24 bases separated the two germline ends. CDR3 sequence: CASSRAALSGARQETQYF. The CDR3 DNA is TGTGCCAGCAGCCGAGCAGCGCTGTCGGGAGCCCGTCAAGAGACCCAGTACTTC.

The gene calls are TRBV4-2 and TRBJ1-1, with D possibly TRBD1 on 5 matching bases. There are 16 residues in the CDR3. Looked up from germline, CDR1 is LGHNA and CDR2 is YNFKEQ. The V and J ends lost 0 bases and 5 bases respectively, with 16 bases between them. CDR3 amino acids: CASSQDKSRVGTEAFF. CDR3 DNA: TGTGCCAGCAGCCAAGATAAGTCCAGGGTAGGTACTGAAGCTTTCTTT.

This rearrangement joins TRBV18 to TRBJ2-3; a weak D match, TRBD2 (6 bases). The germline gives CDR1 KGHSH, CDR2 LQKENI. The V and J ends lost 1 base and 4 bases respectively, with 15 bases between them. The CDR3 is 16 residues long. CDR3 DNA: TGTGCCAGCTCACCACTTTTTAGGGAGGAAGCAGATACGCAGTATTTT. Its translation: CASSPLFREEADTQYF.

J is TRBJ2-7 and V is TRBV19; TRBD1 might be the D (5 bases). With 6 bases removed from V and 0 bases from J, the gap between germline ends came to 21 bases. The CDR3 runs to 17 residues. Germline CDR1 and CDR2: LNHDA and SQIVND (reference sequence). CDR3 amino acids: CASSPTGQATFSYEQYF. In DNA form, the CDR3 reads TGTGCCAGTAGCCCTACTGGACAAGCTACATTCTCCTACGAGCAGTACTTC.